These 27 T cell receptor beta chains were sequenced from one sample in a study of T cells in Graves' hyperthyroidism and ophthalmopathy. TCR beta CDR3 region amplification was performed from RNA transcripts. HTBI primers were used for first-round RT-PCR of the TCR CDR3. TCRdb re-analysed the multiplex PCR reads in MiXCR, keeping a single row per CDR3 protein. The data show tens of thousands of distinct CDR3 sequences, with 49% seen just once and approximately 30% held by the top ten. The specimen was peripheral blood or thyroid tissue (not recorded which). These receptors were collected from a woman in her forties or fifties with Graves' hyperthyroidism.

V usage is TRBV29-1 and J usage is TRBJ2-7; 10 bases are shared with TRBD2. This CDR3 has 13 residues. Per the germline V gene, CDR1 is SQVTM and CDR2 is ANQGSEA. The junction had 6 bases not matched to a gene; V was cut back by 7 bases and J by 3 bases. Here the CDR3 DNA reads TGCAGCGCCGGACTAGCGGATTTCTACGAGCAGTACTTC. Translated, it gives CSAGLADFYEQYF.

This clonotype was seen only a few times. The chain links TRBV7-8 to TRBJ2-7; a weak D match, TRBD1 (7 bases). Germline-derived CDR1 and CDR2 are SGHVS and FQNEAQ. Trimming took 4 bases from V and 2 from J, leaving 12 bases between them. The CDR3 spans 14 residues. The CDR3, as DNA: TGTGCCAGCAGCTGGGGGGACAGTCCCTACGAGCAGTACTTC. Translated, it gives CASSWGDSPYEQYF.

This clonotype is termed medium-sized (0.01 to 0.1%). Here the CDR3 reads CASSLGQGNTGELFF. The CDR3 region has the DNA TGTGCCAGCAGCCTCGGACAGGGCAACACCGGGGAGCTGTTTTTT. The chain recombines TRBV7-8 with TRBJ2-2, with 8 bases fitting TRBD1. Germline assignment: CDR1 SGHVS and CDR2 FQNEAQ. V was pared by 5 bases and J by 2 bases, with 4 bases of the junction left unmatched. This CDR3 has 15 residues.

This clonotype was counted ten times or more. The CDR3 sequence: CASSYSSEQYF. CDR3 sequence (DNA): TGTGCCAGCAGTTACAGCTCCGAGCAGTACTTC. The chain couples TRBV2 to TRBJ2-7, with no clear D. Between the trimmed V and J ends, which lost 5 bases and 6 bases, there was a span of 8 bases. Germline-derived CDR1 and CDR2 are SNHLY and FYNNEI. The CDR3 consists of 11 residues.

This clonotype was detected ten times or more. V usage is TRBV7-2 and J usage is TRBJ2-3; possible D gene TRBD1, 5 bases. Germline V gene lookup returns CDR1 SGHTA and CDR2 FQGNSA. The CDR3 length is 14 residues. Trimming pared 4 bases from V and 5 bases from J, leaving 13 bases between. The chain's CDR3 is CASSWQGGGDTQYF. DNA for the CDR3: TGTGCCAGCAGCTGGCAGGGTGGCGGAGATACGCAGTATTTT.

This clonotype was detected ten times or more. The chain combines TRBV12-3 or TRBV12-4 with TRBJ2-2; D is ambiguous. The CDR3 spans 13 residues. Between the trimmed V and J ends, which lost 2 bases and 1 base, there was a span of 2 bases. The CDR3, as DNA: TGTGCCAGCAGTTTATGGAACACCGGGGAGCTGTTTTTT. The encoded protein is CASSLWNTGELFF.

There are many counts of this clonotype. The chain employs TRBV7-2 and TRBJ2-7, with 9 bases that match TRBD2. The CDR3 runs 15 residues. V was clipped by 2 bases and J by 0 bases; unmatched bases: 2. From germline, CDR1 is SGHTA and CDR2 FQGNSA. In nucleotides, the CDR3 is TGTGCCAGCAGCTTACTAGCGGGACTCTCCTACGAGCAGTACTTC. It is translated as CASSLLAGLSYEQYF.

Relative to its sample, this clonotype is medium-sized. V and J are TRBV10-3 and TRBJ1-1, with TRBD1 matching over 8 bases. Trimming cost V 6 bases and J 1 base; bases outside gene matches: 4. In germline, CDR1 is ENHRY, CDR2 SYGVKD. This CDR3 has 14 amino acids. CDR3 nucleotide sequence: TGTGCCATCAGCGACGGACAGGGGAACACTGAAGCTTTCTTT. This codes for CAISDGQGNTEAFF.

Concerning this clonotype: This likely comes from a read error, as the CDR3 has no conserved phenylalanine or tryptophan at its end. The J gene is TRBJ1-1, the V gene TRBV2; D unresolved. V was shortened by 7 bases and J by 3 bases, with 15 bases between the two germline ends. The CDR3 consists of 14 residues. Germline V gene lookup returns CDR1 SNHLY and CDR2 FYNNEI. The CDR3: CASNGGRLHTEAFP. Written as DNA, the CDR3 is TGTGCCAGCAACGGAGGACGGCTCCACACTGAAGCTTTCCCT.

Regarding this clonotype: The junction does not match germline at one end; this may be a read error. The chain joins TRBV20-1 to TRBJ1-6; tentatively, D is TRBD1 (6 bases). Germline V gene lookup returns CDR1 DFQATT and CDR2 SNEGSKA (reference sequence). This CDR3 is 15 amino acids long. The DNA for the CDR3 is TGCAGTGCTGGAGAGGGGGGCCAGCGTAATTCACCCCTCCACTTT. Translation gives CSAGEGGQRNSPLHF.

This clonotype was recorded at least ten times. The chain uses TRBV5-1 and TRBJ1-3; D gene ambiguous. Looked up from germline, CDR1 is SGHRS and CDR2 is YFSETQ. The CDR3 is 14 amino acids. Trimming took off 4 bases at V and 4 bases at J, with 12 bases between the two ends. CDR3 coding DNA: TGCGCCAGCAGCGTCGAGGCGGCGGGAAACACCATATATTTT. Amino acid sequence: CASSVEAAGNTIYF.

A few counts support this clonotype. V is TRBV20-1 and J is TRBJ1-5; perhaps TRBD1 as D (6 bases). CDR3 size: 14 residues. CDR1 is DFQATT, CDR2 SNEGSKA, per germline (reference sequence). The ends were cut back, 0 bases at V and 11 bases at J, with 17 bases in the middle. The CDR3 spells CSARDDRFIETQHF. DNA of the CDR3: TGCAGTGCTAGAGATGACAGGTTCATCGAGACCCAGCATTTT.

The table lists this clonotype with many counts. The genes are TRBV7-2 and TRBJ2-7; no definite D call. The CDR3 covers 13 residues. V was shortened by 4 bases and J by 1 base, with 8 bases between the two germline ends. Looked up from germline, CDR1 is SGHTA and CDR2 is FQGNSA. CDR3 amino acids: CASSYRQSYEQYF. The DNA for the CDR3 is TGTGCCAGCAGCTACCGACAATCCTACGAGCAGTACTTC.

The rearrangement links TRBV2 to TRBJ1-2, with D possibly being TRBD1 (5 bases). CDR1 is SNHLY, CDR2 FYNNEI, per germline. With 0 bases removed from V and 8 bases from J, the gap between germline ends came to 13 bases. The CDR3 totals 14 residues. The CDR3 spells CASSEAHDSRGYTF. As DNA, the CDR3 is TGTGCCAGCAGTGAAGCGCACGACAGTAGGGGCTACACCTTC.

The table lists this clonotype with many counts. The CDR3 spells CASSSDGGSFTYEQYF. The DNA of the CDR3 is TGTGCCAGCAGCTCTGACGGGGGTTCGTTTACCTACGAGCAGTACTTC. V usage is TRBV7-9 and J usage is TRBJ2-7; D perhaps matches TRBD2 (6 bases). Germline V CDR1 and CDR2: SEHNR, FQNEAQ (reference sequence). Between the trimmed V and J ends, which lost 4 bases and 2 bases, there was a span of 18 bases. This CDR3 is 16 amino acids long.

Details on this clonotype: A junction boundary mismatches the germline segment, possibly from a read error. The chain carries TRBV20-1 and TRBJ2-3; possible D gene TRBD2, 7 bases. The CDR3 contains 14 residues. Germline V gene sequence: CDR1 DFQATT, CDR2 SNEGSKA (reference sequence). CDR3 nucleotide sequence: TGCGGTGCTAGGACTGGGGAGGGGGCAGATACGCAGTATTTT. This gives the protein CGARTGEGADTQYF.

This clonotype occurred many times. V is TRBV20-1 and J is TRBJ1-4; TRBD1 agrees at 8 bases. The germline V gene has CDR1 DFQATT and CDR2 SNEGSKA (reference sequence). CDR3 length: 13 residues. With 6 bases clipped from V and 4 bases from J, the junction kept 4 bases outside the gene matches. CDR3: CSAYGQGNEKLFF. The CDR3 DNA is TGCAGTGCCTATGGACAGGGTAATGAAAAACTGTTTTTT.

This clonotype was recorded at least ten times. J is TRBJ1-3 and V is TRBV7-9; D is unresolved. Germline V gene lookup returns CDR1 SEHNR and CDR2 FQNEAQ (reference sequence). Trimming stripped 5 bases from V and 0 bases from J, with 11 bases between. There are 15 residues in the CDR3. DNA of the CDR3: TGTGCCAGCAGCAAGGAATGGGTCTCTGGAAACACCATATATTTT. Amino acid sequence: CASSKEWVSGNTIYF.

A word on this clonotype: At one of its ends the junction is not consistent with the germline gene, which may arise from a read error. J is TRBJ2-7 and V is TRBV9; TRBD2 is a possible D gene (6 bases). CDR1 is SGDLS and CDR2 is YYNGEE in the germline V gene. CDR3 length equals 15 residues. CDR3 in amino acids: CASSEGRGISYGQYF. The CDR3 nucleotides are TGTGCCAGCAGCGAGGGACGGGGGATCTCCTACGGGCAGTACTTC.

The CDR3 bases are TGCAGTGCTAGCCATAGCGGGAGCCCCCTCTCCTACGAGCAGTACTTC. Protein: CSASHSGSPLSYEQYF. V and J are TRBV20-1 and TRBJ2-7, with TRBD2 matching 9 bases. The CDR3 extends over 16 amino acids. Trimming at V came to 3 bases and at J to 0 bases, leaving 9 bases not matched to a gene. From germline, CDR1 is DFQATT and CDR2 SNEGSKA (reference sequence).

This clonotype was seen many times. The rearrangement uses TRBV7-9 and TRBJ1-2; D is undetermined. CDR1 and CDR2 (germline): SEHNR, FQNEAQ (reference sequence). V was trimmed by 4 bases and J by 7 bases, leaving 10 bases between them. The CDR3 is 12 residues long. The CDR3 reads CASSSIGLGYTF. CDR3 nucleotides: TGTGCCAGCAGCTCAATCGGTCTTGGCTACACCTTC.

J is TRBJ2-7 and V is TRBV7-6; 11 bases fit TRBD2. The CDR3 spans 14 residues. V shed 5 bases, J shed 3 bases, and the junction held 3 bases outside the gene matches. CDR1 is SGHVS and CDR2 is FNYEAQ in the germline V gene. CDR3 amino acids: CASSPGTSGYEQYF. DNA for the CDR3: TGTGCCAGCAGCCCCGGGACTAGCGGCTACGAGCAGTACTTC. The variable domain in full, completed from reference TRBV7-6 and TRBJ2-7, reads GAGVSQSPRYKVTKRGQDVALRCDPISGHVSLYWYRQALGQGPEFLTYFNYEAQQDKSGLPNDRFSAERPEGSISTLTIQRTEQRDSAMYRCASSPGTSGYEQYFGPGTRLTVT.

The V and J genes are TRBV20-1 and TRBJ1-2; TRBD1 might be the D (6 bases). V gave up 1 base and J gave up 3 bases, with 21 bases separating them. The CDR3 spans 17 residues. The V gene's germline CDR1 is DFQATT and CDR2 SNEGSKA (reference sequence). CDR3 DNA sequence: TGCAGTGCTAGAGGGCTAGGGACGGGGGGCGTAGACTATGGCTACACCTTC. Protein: CSARGLGTGGVDYGYTF.

The chain carries TRBV9 and TRBJ1-1; D gene uncertain. Per the germline V gene, CDR1 is SGDLS and CDR2 is YYNGEE. The CDR3 has 11 amino acids. CDR3 region: CARDPGTEAFF. The CDR3 DNA is TGTGCTAGAGATCCCGGGACTGAAGCTTTCTTT.

The chain links TRBV7-2 to TRBJ1-6; possibly TRBD1 for D (5 bases). V lost 10 bases and J 10 bases, leaving 17 bases between the germline ends. This CDR3 is built from 13 residues. The germline V gene encodes CDR1 SGHTA and CDR2 FQGNSA. The CDR3 DNA reads TGTGCCAAAGGGTGGGGCGGGAGGTCACCCCTCCACTTT. Encoded protein: CAKGWGGRSPLHF.

The CDR3 sequence: CASSFRTGRGETQYF. The CDR3, as DNA: TGTGCCAGCAGTTTTCGGACAGGGAGAGGAGAGACCCAGTACTTC. This sequence joins TRBV7-3 and TRBJ2-5; the match to TRBD1 covers 8 bases. CDR1 and CDR2 (germline): SGHTA, FQGTGA. The V and J ends lost 6 bases and 4 bases, in that order; junction bases with no gene match: 10. This CDR3 has 15 amino acids.

Of note for this clonotype: The junction does not match germline at one end; this may be a read error. The chain employs TRBV5-1 and TRBJ1-1; D might be TRBD1 (6 bases). Per germline, CDR1 SGHRS and CDR2 YFSETQ. This CDR3 is built from 16 residues. CDR3 loop: CASSLGGRQEHTEAFF. Written as DNA, the CDR3 is TGCGCCAGCAGCTTGGGTGGGCGACAGGAACACACTGAAGCCTTCTTT.